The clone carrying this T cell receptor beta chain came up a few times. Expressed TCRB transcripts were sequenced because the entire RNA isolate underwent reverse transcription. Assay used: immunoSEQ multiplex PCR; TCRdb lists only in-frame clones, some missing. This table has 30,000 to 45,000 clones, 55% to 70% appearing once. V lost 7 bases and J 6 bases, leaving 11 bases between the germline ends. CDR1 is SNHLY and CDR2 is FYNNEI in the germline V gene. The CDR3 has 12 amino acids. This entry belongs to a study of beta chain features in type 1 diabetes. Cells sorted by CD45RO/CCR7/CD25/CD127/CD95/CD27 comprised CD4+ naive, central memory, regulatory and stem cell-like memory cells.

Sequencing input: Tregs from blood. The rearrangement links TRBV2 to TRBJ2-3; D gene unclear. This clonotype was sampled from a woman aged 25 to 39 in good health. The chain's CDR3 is CASTKPVDTQYF. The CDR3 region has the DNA TGTGCCAGCACCAAGCCCGTGGATACGCAGTATTTT. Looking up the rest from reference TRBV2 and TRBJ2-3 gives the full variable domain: EPEVTQTPSHQVTQMGQEVILRCVPISNHLYFYWYRQILGQKVEFLVSFYNNEISEKSEIFDDQFSVERPDGSNFTLKIRSTKLEDSAMYFCASTKPVDTQYFGPGTRLTVL.